The next 32 T cell receptor beta chains were all read from a single sample in a study of metastatic and nonmetastatic thyroid tumors. All patients were untreated before thyroid surgery. TCRdb re-called clones via MiXCR from the PCR reads. The data show roughly 25,000 clones, over 10% seen once. What was sequenced was blood. The source is a female donor with papillary thyroid cancer or a benign thyroid nodule (not recorded which). Some clones in this sample may be carry-over from other donors' samples.

This clone was counted many times. The CDR3 loop reads CASSHSTLNGYTF. The CDR3 nucleotides are TGTGCCAGCAGCCACTCGACTCTAAATGGCTACACCTTC. This chain connects TRBV12-3 or TRBV12-4 to TRBJ1-2, with D hard to call. V was clipped by 6 bases and J by 6 bases, with 14 bases between them. The CDR3 has 13 amino acids.

This clone was counted ten times or more. Just one base apart from a much larger clone, this may be a read error. J is TRBJ1-1 and V is TRBV28; 8 nucleotides agree with TRBD1. The CDR3 contains 17 residues. Germline CDR1 and CDR2: MDHEN and SYDVKM. The CDR3 region has the DNA TGTGCCAACAGTGCCGGGGGGACAGGTTCCTTCAACACTGAAGCTTTCTTT. Amino acids: CANSAGGTGSFNTEAFF.

The rearrangement uses TRBV6-5 and TRBJ2-3, with TRBD1 matching 9 bases. The ends lost 4 bases at V and 3 bases at J; junction bases unmatched: 5. Germline CDR1 is MNHEY and CDR2 is SVGAGI. CDR3 length: 15 amino acids. DNA for the CDR3: TGTGCCAGCAGTTCGGGACAGGGTGTTACAGATACGCAGTATTTT. Translated: CASSSGQGVTDTQYF.

There are a few counts of this clone. This chain joins TRBV7-9 and TRBJ2-7, with TRBD1 matching over 7 bases. The CDR3 sequence is 14 residues long. Per the germline V gene, CDR1 is SEHNR and CDR2 is FQNEAQ (reference sequence). V lost 5 bases to trimming and J lost 4 bases; unmatched junction nucleotides: 8. Here the CDR3 reads CASSNPTGRYEQYF. CDR3 sequence (DNA): TGTGCCAGCAGCAATCCGACAGGGAGATACGAGCAGTACTTC.

The table lists this clone with many counts. This chain joins TRBV28 and TRBJ2-5; 12 nucleotides line up with TRBD2. This CDR3 has 15 residues. Looked up from germline, CDR1 is MDHEN and CDR2 is SYDVKM. V was clipped by 4 bases and J by 1 base; unmatched bases: 1. For the CDR3, the DNA is TGTGCCAGCAGTTCGACTAGCGGGGGCCAAGAGACCCAGTACTTC. This gives the protein CASSSTSGGQETQYF.

The V gene is TRBV6-1, the J gene TRBJ1-5, with 9 bases identical to TRBD1. Germline V lookup: CDR1 MNHNS, CDR2 SASEGT. Trimming removed 6 bases from V and 3 bases from J; junction bases left unmatched: 6. This CDR3 is 15 amino acids long. This CDR3 reads CASRPQGAFNQPQHF. In nucleotides, the CDR3 is TGTGCCAGCAGACCACAGGGGGCATTCAATCAGCCCCAGCATTTT.

Within the sample, this clone is medium-sized. The gene calls are TRBV18 and TRBJ1-1; D unresolved. Germline V CDR1 and CDR2: KGHSH, LQKENI. The CDR3 contains 13 residues. Trimming removed 5 bases from V and 3 bases from J, with 10 bases in between. The CDR3 DNA reads TGTGCCAGCTCAGTAAGGGAGTACACTGAAGCTTTCTTT. As protein: CASSVREYTEAFF. Together with reference TRBV18 and TRBJ1-1, the CDR3 gives the full variable domain: NAGVMQNPRHLVRRRGQEARLRCSPMKGHSHVYWYRQLPEEGLKFMVYLQKENIIDESGMPKERFSAEFPKEGPSILRIQQVVRGDSAAYFCASSVREYTEAFFGQGTRLTVV.

This clone appeared many times. The chain recombines TRBV7-8 with TRBJ2-2, with TRBD2 matching 9 bases. The CDR3 length is 16 residues. In germline, CDR1 is SGHVS, CDR2 FQNEAQ. V gave up 0 bases and J gave up 4 bases; unmatched junction bases: 3. CDR3 sequence: CASSLALAGVTGELFF. For the CDR3, the DNA is TGTGCCAGCAGCTTAGCTTTAGCGGGAGTCACCGGGGAGCTGTTTTTT.

This clone showed up many times. The V gene is TRBV2, the J gene TRBJ1-3, with D possibly matching TRBD1 (5 bases). Trimming removed 5 bases from V and 0 bases from J, with 11 bases in between. The germline V gene has CDR1 SNHLY and CDR2 FYNNEI. The CDR3 is made up of 15 amino acids. The CDR3 DNA reads as TGTGCCAGCAGTCAGGGTTATCCCTCTGGAAACACCATATATTTT. Amino acid sequence: CASSQGYPSGNTIYF.

This clone showed up many times. The rearrangement joins TRBV20-1 to TRBJ2-7, with D tentatively TRBD1 (6 bases). This CDR3 comprises 13 residues. V was cut by 4 bases and J by 2 bases, with 12 bases left in between. In germline, CDR1 is DFQATT, CDR2 SNEGSKA (reference sequence). CDR3 loop: CSANEDSPYEQYF. The CDR3, as DNA: TGCAGTGCTAACGAGGACAGCCCCTACGAGCAGTACTTC.

This clone has a count of ten or more. The gene calls are TRBV5-1 and TRBJ2-7, with D perhaps TRBD1 (5 bases). CDR1 and CDR2 from the germline V gene are SGHRS and YFSETQ. Deletions cut 0 bases from V and 6 bases from J, with 16 bases between. This CDR3 region has 15 residues. The CDR3 sequence: CASSLAWIDGAEQYF. The CDR3 nucleotides are TGCGCCAGCAGCTTGGCCTGGATAGATGGGGCCGAGCAGTACTTC.

This clone is labeled as medium-sized. The genes are TRBV30 and TRBJ1-4; the D gene is possibly TRBD1 (6 bases). This CDR3 has 15 residues. Trimming shortened V by 3 bases and J by 6 bases, and 17 bases separated the two germline ends. The germline gives CDR1 GTSNPN, CDR2 SVGIG (reference sequence). The CDR3 DNA follows: TGTGCCTGGAGCCACCCAAGGGGGATGGATGAAAAACTGTTTTTT. It translates to CAWSHPRGMDEKLFF.

V gene TRBV11-1 combines with J gene TRBJ2-2, with TRBD2 identical over 10 bases. The V gene's germline CDR1 is SGHAT and CDR2 FQDESV (reference sequence). This CDR3 region has 17 residues. V lost 2 bases and J lost 4; bases outside the gene matches: 7. CDR3: CASSLSAGGPSTGELFF. DNA of the CDR3: TGTGCCAGCAGCTTATCAGCGGGAGGGCCCAGCACCGGGGAGCTGTTTTTT.

This clone was recorded at least ten times. The chain carries TRBV19 and TRBJ1-5; 8 nucleotides align to TRBD1. The junction had 9 bases not matched to a gene; V was cut back by 6 bases and J by 2 bases. CDR3 size: 16 residues. The V gene's germline CDR1 is LNHDA and CDR2 SQIVND (reference sequence). In DNA form, the CDR3 reads TGTGCCAGTAGCATAAATACAGGGGGTGGCAATCAGCCCCAGCATTTT. Its translation: CASSINTGGGNQPQHF.

The table lists this clone with many counts. The chain employs TRBV7-9 and TRBJ2-2; D may match TRBD1 or TRBD2 (5 bases each). Per germline, CDR1 SEHNR and CDR2 FQNEAQ (reference sequence). V lost 4 bases, J lost 7 bases, and 13 bases lay in between. The CDR3 is made up of 14 amino acids. The CDR3 sequence is CASSWVGTGGELFF. In DNA, the CDR3 is TGTGCCAGCAGCTGGGTCGGGACGGGCGGGGAGCTGTTTTTT.

This clone was detected ten times or more. The genes are TRBV7-2 and TRBJ2-5, with a tentative D call TRBD1 (5 bases). Germline-derived CDR1 and CDR2 are SGHTA and FQGNSA. V lost 0 bases and J 2 bases, leaving 10 bases between the germline ends. The CDR3 runs 15 residues. The CDR3 spells CASSLARVEQETQYF. CDR3 DNA sequence: TGTGCCAGCAGCTTAGCCAGGGTGGAGCAAGAGACCCAGTACTTC.

The sample holds many counts of this clone. The sample contains more than one DNA sequence encoding this CDR3. The genes are TRBV11-2 and TRBJ2-1; no clear D. Germline V gives CDR1 SGHAT, CDR2 FQNNGV. V was pared by 4 bases and J by 4 bases, with 14 bases between. The CDR3 has 15 residues. The CDR3 nucleotides read TGTGCCAGCAGCTCCCGGGTTACCGGGTACAATGAGCAGTTCTTC. This sequence encodes CASSSRVTGYNEQFF. The whole variable domain, remainder taken from reference TRBV11-2 and TRBJ2-1, is EAGVAQSPRYKIIEKRQSVAFWCNPISGHATLYWYQQILGQGPKLLIQFQNNGVVDDSQLPKDRFSAERLKGVDSTLKIQPAKLEDSAVYLCASSSRVTGYNEQFFGPGTRLTVL.

At least ten counts were recorded for this clone. The chain recombines TRBV20-1 with TRBJ2-3, with D tentatively TRBD2 (6 bases). The CDR3 runs to 12 residues. Trimming cost V 6 bases and J 4 bases, with 11 bases left between them. Germline V gene lookup returns CDR1 DFQATT and CDR2 SNEGSKA (reference sequence). CDR3 bases: TGCAGTGCGGCGGGAAGGGCAGATACGCAGTATTTT. Amino acid sequence: CSAAGRADTQYF.

This clone was picked up many times. J is TRBJ1-2 and V is TRBV28, with 10 nucleotides matching TRBD1. Germline V gene data show CDR1 as MDHEN and CDR2 as SYDVKM. The CDR3 runs to 15 residues. V was clipped by 7 bases and J by 8 bases; unmatched bases: 13. In DNA form, the CDR3 reads TGTGCCAGCACTTATCCGGGACAGGGGCTCCGGGGCTACACCTTC. Encoded protein: CASTYPGQGLRGYTF.

This clone occurred many times. The chain joins TRBV7-6 to TRBJ2-6; D is possibly TRBD2 (5 bases). Germline values: CDR1 SGHVS, CDR2 FNYEAQ. V was pared by 2 bases and J by 0 bases, with 14 bases between. The CDR3 is made up of 18 amino acids. DNA for the CDR3: TGTGCCAGCAGCTTAAATCTAGCTCAGACCTCTGGGGCCAACGTCCTGACTTTC. It codes for CASSLNLAQTSGANVLTF.

There are many counts of this clone. This rearrangement joins TRBV25-1 to TRBJ2-3; a possible D gene is TRBD2 (5 bases). V dropped 1 base and J dropped 2 bases, with 10 bases sitting between them. Per germline, CDR1 MGHDK and CDR2 SYGVNS. CDR3 size: 15 residues. The CDR3 DNA follows: TGTGCCAGCAGTGAATCCGGGAAAAACACAGATACGCAGTATTTT. It codes for CASSESGKNTDTQYF.

V usage is TRBV11-2 and J usage is TRBJ2-7; 9 bases fit TRBD1. The CDR3 is 14 residues long. Trimming cost V 5 bases and J 6 bases; bases outside gene matches: 8. Germline V gene data show CDR1 as SGHAT and CDR2 as FQNNGV. CDR3 sequence: CASSGQGTPFEQYF. In DNA, the CDR3 is TGTGCCAGCAGCGGACAGGGGACCCCCTTCGAGCAGTACTTC.

Comment on this clone: Mismatch with germline at one junction end may stem from a read error. Within the sample, other DNA sequences also encode this same CDR3. The genes are TRBV6-1 and TRBJ1-4, with a tentative D call TRBD1 (6 bases). The CDR3 contains 15 residues. Germline CDR1 reads MNHNS; CDR2 reads SASEGT. The CDR3 coding sequence is TGTGCCAGCAGTGAATTGTGGGGGCCTAATGAGAAACTTTTTTTT. Amino acids: CASSELWGPNEKLFF.

This clone occurred many times. This chain uses TRBV10-2 with TRBJ2-3, with 10 positions matching TRBD2. The CDR3 extends over 19 amino acids. Trimming removed 2 bases from V and 3 bases from J; junction bases left unmatched: 14. Germline loops: CDR1 WSHSY, CDR2 SAAADI. The CDR3 coding sequence is TGCGCCAGCAGTGAGGGACTAGCGGCAAAAGTGGGGAGGACAGATACGCAGTATTTT. It codes for CASSEGLAAKVGRTDTQYF.

In its sample, this clone was seen a few times. The chain's CDR3 is CASSQDFGRGGQPQHF. The DNA for the CDR3 is TGTGCCAGCAGCCAAGATTTTGGCAGGGGAGGCCAGCCCCAGCATTTT. The rearrangement links TRBV3-1 to TRBJ1-5; a weak D match, TRBD1 (6 bases). CDR3 length: 16 residues. Per germline, CDR1 LGHDT and CDR2 YNNKEL (reference sequence). V lost 0 bases and J 7 bases, leaving 16 bases between the germline ends.

This clone has ten or more counts. The J gene is TRBJ2-6, the V gene TRBV7-9; D remains ambiguous. The CDR3 is made up of 15 amino acids. Germline-derived CDR1 and CDR2 are SEHNR and FQNEAQ (reference sequence). The V and J ends lost 3 bases and 0 bases respectively, with 6 bases between them. For the CDR3, the DNA is TGTGCCAGCAGCTTCGACCTCTCTGGGGCCAACGTCCTGACTTTC. It translates to CASSFDLSGANVLTF.

This clone has ten or more counts. V usage is TRBV5-1 and J usage is TRBJ2-3; TRBD2 matches 8 bases. Germline CDR1 SGHRS, CDR2 YFSETQ. The CDR3 is 15 residues long. V trimming: 4 bases; J trimming: 0 bases; junction bases outside the gene matches: 4. The CDR3 loop reads CASSIGGASTDTQYF. CDR3 DNA sequence: TGCGCCAGCAGCATCGGGGGGGCCAGCACAGATACGCAGTATTTT.

Ten or more counts support this clone. This chain connects TRBV7-9 to TRBJ1-5, with D maybe TRBD1 (5 bases). The length of the CDR3 is 15 residues. The germline CDR1 and CDR2 sequences are SEHNR and FQNEAQ (reference sequence). V lost 5 bases to trimming and J lost 2 bases, with 13 bases between them. This chain's CDR3 is CASSPTESGNQPQHF. CDR3 bases: TGTGCCAGCAGCCCGACAGAGAGTGGCAATCAGCCCCAGCATTTT.

This clone was counted many times. The same CDR3 can be traced to other DNA sequences in this sample. The rearrangement joins TRBV7-9 to TRBJ2-7; D is uncertain. Trimming left V 1 base short and J 7 bases short, with 8 bases between. CDR3 length: 12 amino acids. Germline V gene data show CDR1 as SEHNR and CDR2 as FQNEAQ (reference sequence). In DNA, the CDR3 is TGTGCCAGCAGCTTAGTGGCCGGGGAGCAGTACTTC. It yields the protein CASSLVAGEQYF.

There are many counts of this clone. The CDR3: CASSPASGSTYEQYF. The CDR3 bases are TGTGCCAGCAGCCCGGCTAGCGGGAGCACCTACGAGCAGTACTTC. This chain connects TRBV7-2 to TRBJ2-7; 10 bases match TRBD2. V dropped 5 bases and J dropped 2; count of bases not matched to a gene: 6. There are 15 residues in the CDR3. Germline CDR1 reads SGHTA; CDR2 reads FQGNSA.

This clone was recorded a few times. The chain links TRBV6-5 to TRBJ2-1; 11 positions agree with TRBD2. Trimming removed 5 bases from V and 3 bases from J; junction bases left unmatched: 3. From germline, CDR1 is MNHEY and CDR2 SVGAGI. The CDR3 totals 15 residues. CDR3 DNA: TGTGCCAGCAGTACTACTAGCGGGGGCTACAATGAGCAGTTCTTC. This sequence encodes CASSTTSGGYNEQFF.

V and J are TRBV13 and TRBJ2-6; D gene unclear. The germline V and J ends were trimmed by 6 bases and 1 base, with 10 bases remaining between them. CDR3 length: 15 residues. Germline V CDR1 and CDR2: PRHDT, FYEKMQ (reference sequence). The CDR3 here is CASRLMGSGANVLTF. The CDR3 coding sequence is TGTGCCAGCAGGCTCATGGGGTCTGGGGCCAACGTCCTGACTTTC.